Listed below are T cell receptor beta chains from one sample, sequenced in a study of shared clonotypes between healthy human individuals. Clones were sequenced by immunoSEQ multiplex PCR, and TCRdb holds only the in-frame ones, with some missing. Here the sample spans over a million clones, under 80% being singletons. The source material was memory CD4+ T cells sorted from blood. The receptor source for this set is a man aged 18 to 30 in good health. The CDR3 runs from the conserved cysteine through the conserved F or W. The D gene is left open where the match is weak. Clone size is stated in some rows and not others, as once, few, many or a class when expanded.

CDR3 protein | CDR3 DNA | D gene | J gene | clone size | V gene
CASSLRLLSSGNTIYF | TGTGCCAGCAGCTTAAGACTCTTAAGCTCTGGAAACACCATATATTTT | - | TRBJ1-3 | - | TRBV7-8
CASSEITDTQYF | TGTGCCAGCAGTGAAATCACAGATACGCAGTATTTT | - | TRBJ2-3 | - | TRBV2
CASSLVGSQPQHF | TGTGCCAGCAGCTTAGTTGGGTCTCAGCCCCAGCATTTT | - | TRBJ1-5 | - | TRBV7-2
CASSPREGVNEQFF | TGTGCCAGCTCACCACGAGAGGGGGTTAATGAGCAGTTCTTC | - | TRBJ2-1 | many | TRBV18
CASSLDMSGGPRYEQYF | TGTGCCAGCAGCTTAGATATGTCGGGAGGGCCAAGGTACGAGCAGTACTTC | TRBD2 | TRBJ2-7 | many | TRBV11-3
CASSVGGQGLLVQFF | TGTGCCAGCAGTGTTGGGGGACAGGGCCTCCTTGTCCAGTTCTTC | TRBD1 | TRBJ2-1 | few | TRBV6-1
CASSPMQDSYEQYF | TGTGCCAGCTCACCAATGCAGGACTCCTACGAGCAGTACTTC | - | TRBJ2-7 | - | TRBV18
CASSLARGLAGGGTDTQYF | TGTGCCAGCAGTTTGGCCCGGGGACTAGCGGGGGGTGGCACAGATACGCAGTATTTT | TRBD2 | TRBJ2-3 | few | TRBV28
CASSQPSYSVSITDTQYF | TGTGCCAGCAGCCAACCTTCTTACAGTGTTTCTATCACAGATACGCAGTATTTT | - | TRBJ2-3 | - | TRBV14
CASSSWDRGGYF | TGTGCCAGCAGCTCCTGGGACAGGGGAGGGTACTTC | TRBD1 | TRBJ2-4 | - | TRBV5-8
CASSLVASGGKYGELFF | TGTGCCAGCAGCTTAGTTGCTAGCGGGGGGAAGTACGGGGAGCTGTTTTTT | TRBD2 | TRBJ2-2 | - | TRBV7-6
CASSSPGQGAGDTQYF | TGTGCCAGTAGTTCCCCGGGACAGGGGGCAGGAGATACGCAGTATTTT | TRBD1 | TRBJ2-3 | - | TRBV19
CSALGHTGELFF | TGCAGCGCCTTAGGGCACACCGGGGAGCTGTTTTTT | - | TRBJ2-2 | few | TRBV29-1
CASSSTGVSPQETQYF | TGTGCCAGCAGCTCGACAGGGGTCTCCCCGCAAGAGACCCAGTACTTC | TRBD1 | TRBJ2-5 | - | TRBV7-3
CAWSVPTGGTEAFF | TGTGCCTGGAGTGTCCCAACAGGGGGCACTGAAGCTTTCTTT | TRBD1 | TRBJ1-1 | - | TRBV30
CASSSSAGLAGETQYF | TGCGCCAGCAGCTCCTCAGCGGGACTAGCGGGAGAGACCCAGTACTTC | TRBD2 | TRBJ2-5 | - | TRBV5-1
CASSPGQGGNGYTF | TGTGCCAGCTCACCTGGACAGGGGGGCAATGGCTACACCTTC | TRBD1 | TRBJ1-2 | - | TRBV18
CASSPFQSQGGEQYF | TGTGCCAGCTCACCATTTCAGTCTCAGGGGGGGGAGCAGTACTTC | - | TRBJ2-7 | - | TRBV18
CAWTTGRGPNQPQHF | TGTGCCTGGACCACGGGGAGGGGACCTAATCAGCCCCAGCATTTT | - | TRBJ1-5 | few | TRBV30
CAWMGGTGANVLTF | TGTGCCTGGATGGGAGGGACTGGGGCCAACGTCCTGACTTTC | TRBD2 | TRBJ2-6 | - | TRBV30
CASSLLGTEAFF | TGTGCCAGCAGTTTACTAGGGACTGAAGCTTTCTTT | - | TRBJ1-1 | - | TRBV28
CAWSAQGNQPQHF | TGTGCCTGGAGTGCCCAGGGGAATCAGCCCCAGCATTTT | - | TRBJ1-5 | - | TRBV30
CASSLGIAGRTDTQYF | TGTGCCAGCAGCTTAGGGATAGCGGGACGCACAGATACGCAGTATTTT | TRBD2 | TRBJ2-3 | - | TRBV11-3
CPPRRDNLLNSPLHF | TGTCCTCCCCGCAGGGACAATCTTCTTAATTCACCCCTCCACTTT | - | TRBJ1-6 | - | TRBV2
CASSVLSGTDTQYF | TGTGCCAGCAGCGTACTATCCGGGACAGATACGCAGTATTTT | - | TRBJ2-3 | - | TRBV7-2
CASSLDGQGEFNSPLHF | TGCGCCAGCAGCTTGGACGGTCAGGGGGAGTTTAATTCACCCCTCCACTTT | TRBD1 | TRBJ1-6 | - | TRBV5-1
CASSQGRGTGLGEAFF | TGCGCCAGCAGCCAGGGGAGGGGAACGGGGCTAGGTGAAGCTTTCTTT | - | TRBJ1-1 | few | TRBV4-1
CASHHPPFVNEQFF | TGCGCCAGTCACCACCCACCATTCGTCAATGAGCAGTTCTTC | - | TRBJ2-1 | - | TRBV10-2
CASSLVGEARGDTQYF | TGTGCCAGCAGCCTGGTAGGCGAGGCGCGGGGGGATACGCAGTATTTT | TRBD2 | TRBJ2-3 | few | TRBV5-6
CASSLESMAANTEAFF | TGCGCCAGCAGCTTGGAAAGTATGGCTGCTAACACTGAAGCTTTCTTT | - | TRBJ1-1 | - | TRBV5-1
CATLPGGTEAFF | TGCGCCACCCTTCCAGGGGGGACTGAAGCTTTCTTT | TRBD1 | TRBJ1-1 | - | TRBV10-2
CASSLGRGANQPQHF | TGTGCCAGCAGCTTAGGCCGGGGAGCCAATCAGCCCCAGCATTTT | - | TRBJ1-5 | - | TRBV7-2
CASSWTYEQYF | TGTGCCAGCAGCTGGACTTACGAGCAGTACTTC | - | TRBJ2-7 | - | TRBV5-8
CASSLVQGAETQYF | TGCGCCAGCAGCTTGGTTCAGGGGGCGGAGACCCAGTACTTC | TRBD1 | TRBJ2-5 | - | TRBV5-1
CASSLTVAKNIQYF | TGCGCCAGCAGCTTAACGGTAGCCAAAAACATTCAGTACTTC | - | TRBJ2-4 | - | TRBV5-1
CASSGATITGELFF | TGTGCCAGCAGTGGGGCCACTATCACCGGGGAGCTGTTTTTT | - | TRBJ2-2 | - | TRBV6-1
CASSGLGSGRDNEQFF | TGTGCCAGCAGTGGGCTGGGTAGCGGGAGGGACAATGAGCAGTTCTTC | TRBD2 | TRBJ2-1 | - | TRBV6-1
CASSQDSAGGARNTGELFF | TGCGCCAGCAGCCAAGATTCTGCAGGGGGCGCCCGGAACACCGGGGAGCTGTTTTTT | TRBD1 | TRBJ2-2 | once | TRBV4-3
CSVEGGTEGNEQYF | TGCAGCGTTGAAGGCGGGACAGAAGGTAACGAGCAGTACTTC | - | TRBJ2-7 | few | TRBV29-1
CASSLTAGVNEQFF | TGCGCCAGCAGCTTGACAGCGGGAGTCAATGAGCAGTTCTTC | TRBD2 | TRBJ2-1 | - | TRBV5-1
CASSPDTSNQPQHF | TGCGCCAGCAGTCCAGACACATCTAATCAGCCCCAGCATTTT | - | TRBJ1-5 | - | TRBV5-1
CASSPSGGIAYNEQFF | TGCGCCAGCAGCCCCAGCGGGGGGATAGCCTACAATGAGCAGTTCTTC | TRBD2 | TRBJ2-1 | - | TRBV5-1
CASSLGLAGRQFF | TGTGCCAGCAGCTTGGGTCTAGCGGGGCGACAGTTCTTC | TRBD2 | TRBJ2-1 | - | TRBV7-3
CASIKFPGNQPQHF | TGTGCCAGCATTAAATTTCCGGGCAATCAGCCCCAGCATTTT | - | TRBJ1-5 | - | TRBV28
CASSPRGGVITDTQYF | TGTGCCAGCAGCCCCCGGGGGGGGGTTATAACAGATACGCAGTATTTT | TRBD2 | TRBJ2-3 | - | TRBV5-4
CASSLASMGYEQYF | TGCGCCAGCAGCTTGGCTTCGATGGGTTACGAGCAGTACTTC | - | TRBJ2-7 | - | TRBV5-1
CASSLTERGGTDTQYF | TGCGCCAGCAGCCTAACCGAGCGGGGCGGAACAGATACGCAGTATTTT | TRBD2 | TRBJ2-3 | - | TRBV5-1
CAWMVTGGGYTF | TGTGCCTGGATGGTGACGGGGGGGGGCTACACCTTC | - | TRBJ1-2 | - | TRBV30
CASSIGRQGLEVRNTEAFF | TGCGCCAGCAGCATTGGGAGACAGGGTTTAGAGGTACGGAACACTGAAGCTTTCTTT | TRBD1 | TRBJ1-1 | - | TRBV5-1
CASSQRGNTGELFF | TGTGCCAGCTCTCAACGGGGGAACACCGGGGAGCTGTTTTTT | - | TRBJ2-2 | - | TRBV25-1
CASSPTGGTTNIQYF | TGCGCCAGCAGTCCGACAGGAGGAACCACGAACATTCAGTACTTC | - | TRBJ2-4 | - | TRBV10-1